Reported below is one T cell receptor (beta chain). What it binds is unknown. These data come from a study of T cell repertoires in ileal Crohn's disease. Study in general: The M6 sample came from neoterminal ileum during colonoscopy after surgery. General study results and limits: Active smokers at surgery had more clonal expansions than non-smokers.

Time point of the sample: neoterminal ileum biopsy at postoperative endoscopy, about 6 months after surgery. Each sample's TCRB immunosequencing used about 0.5 micrograms of biopsy DNA. Clones were read by immunoSEQ multiplex PCR, and TCRdb kept only the in-frame ones, dropping some. The table shows more than 10,000 clones, with about 77% occurring only once. V lost 5 bases, J lost 0 bases, and 13 bases lay in between. Germline V CDR1 and CDR2: SQVTM, ANQGSEA. The CDR3 extends over 15 amino acids. The rearrangement uses TRBV29-1 and TRBJ1-4; maybe TRBD1 (6 bases). This sequence was found in an adult with Crohn's disease. The specimen was ileal tissue. The CDR3 loop reads CSVSTGGTTNEKLFF. The CDR3 DNA follows: TGCAGCGTTTCGACAGGTGGCACAACTAATGAAAAACTGTTTTTT.